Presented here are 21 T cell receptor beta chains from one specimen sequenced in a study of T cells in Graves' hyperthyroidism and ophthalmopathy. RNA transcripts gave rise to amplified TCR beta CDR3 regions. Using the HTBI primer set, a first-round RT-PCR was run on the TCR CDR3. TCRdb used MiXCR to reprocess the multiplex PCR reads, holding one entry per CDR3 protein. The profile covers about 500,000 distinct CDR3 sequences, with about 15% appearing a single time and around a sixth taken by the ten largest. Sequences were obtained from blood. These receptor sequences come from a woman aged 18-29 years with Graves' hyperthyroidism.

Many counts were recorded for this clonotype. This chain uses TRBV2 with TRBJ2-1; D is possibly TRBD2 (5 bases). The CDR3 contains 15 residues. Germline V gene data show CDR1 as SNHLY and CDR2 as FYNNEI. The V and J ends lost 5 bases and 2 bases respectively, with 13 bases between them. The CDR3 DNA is TGTGCCAGCAGTCCAAGCGGAGCTGCCTACAATGAGCAGTTCTTC. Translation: CASSPSGAAYNEQFF.

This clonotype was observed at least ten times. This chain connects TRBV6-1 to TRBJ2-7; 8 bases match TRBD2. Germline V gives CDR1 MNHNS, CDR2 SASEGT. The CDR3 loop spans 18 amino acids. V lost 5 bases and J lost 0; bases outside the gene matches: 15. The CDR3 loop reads CASSQSGRESLPSYEQYF. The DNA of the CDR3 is TGTGCCAGCAGTCAAAGCGGGAGAGAGAGCTTGCCCTCCTACGAGCAGTACTTC.

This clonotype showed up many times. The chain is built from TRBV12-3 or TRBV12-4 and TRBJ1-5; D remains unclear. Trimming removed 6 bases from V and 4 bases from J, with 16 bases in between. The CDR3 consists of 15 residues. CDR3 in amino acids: CASSLGLAQNQPQHF. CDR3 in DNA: TGTGCCAGCAGCCTCGGCTTGGCTCAGAATCAGCCCCAGCATTTT.

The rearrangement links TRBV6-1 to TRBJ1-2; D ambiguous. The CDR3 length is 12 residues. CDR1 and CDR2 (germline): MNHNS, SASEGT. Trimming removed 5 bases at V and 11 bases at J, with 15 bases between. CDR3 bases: TGTGCCAGCAGTTATTACGGCTCGGAGTACACCTTC. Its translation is CASSYYGSEYTF.

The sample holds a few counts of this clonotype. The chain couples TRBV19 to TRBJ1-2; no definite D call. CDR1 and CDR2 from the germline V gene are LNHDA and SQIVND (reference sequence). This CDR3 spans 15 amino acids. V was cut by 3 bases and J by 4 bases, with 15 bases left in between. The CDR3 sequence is CASSIWGETTYGYTF. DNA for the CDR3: TGTGCCAGTAGTATTTGGGGAGAAACGACCTATGGCTACACCTTC.

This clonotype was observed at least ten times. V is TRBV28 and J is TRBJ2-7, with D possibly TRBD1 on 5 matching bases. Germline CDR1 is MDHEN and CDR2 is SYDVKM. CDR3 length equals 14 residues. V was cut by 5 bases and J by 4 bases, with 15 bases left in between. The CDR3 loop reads CASSAGPRAYEQYF. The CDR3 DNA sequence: TGTGCCAGCAGTGCCGGACCCAGGGCGTACGAGCAGTACTTC.

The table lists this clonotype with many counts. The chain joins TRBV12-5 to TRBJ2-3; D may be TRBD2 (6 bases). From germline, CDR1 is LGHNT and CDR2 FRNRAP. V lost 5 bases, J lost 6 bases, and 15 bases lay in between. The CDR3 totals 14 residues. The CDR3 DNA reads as TGTGCTAGTGGTCCCCGCGGGGCGGTGGATACGCAGTATTTT. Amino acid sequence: CASGPRGAVDTQYF.

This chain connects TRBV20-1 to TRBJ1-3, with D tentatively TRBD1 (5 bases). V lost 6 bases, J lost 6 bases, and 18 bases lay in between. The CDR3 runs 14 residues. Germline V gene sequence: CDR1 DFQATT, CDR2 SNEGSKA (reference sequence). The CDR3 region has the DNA TGCAGTGCCCCCGGGCCGGGGGGGAAAAACACCATATATTTT. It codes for CSAPGPGGKNTIYF.

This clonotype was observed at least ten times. The CDR3 loop reads CASSWGGGSTDTQYF. In DNA form, the CDR3 reads TGTGCCAGCAGCTGGGGAGGCGGGAGTACAGATACGCAGTATTTT. J is TRBJ2-3 and V is TRBV7-3, with 7 bases fitting TRBD2. Per germline, CDR1 SGHTA and CDR2 FQGTGA. V gave up 4 bases and J gave up 3 bases; unmatched junction bases: 7. The CDR3 totals 15 residues.

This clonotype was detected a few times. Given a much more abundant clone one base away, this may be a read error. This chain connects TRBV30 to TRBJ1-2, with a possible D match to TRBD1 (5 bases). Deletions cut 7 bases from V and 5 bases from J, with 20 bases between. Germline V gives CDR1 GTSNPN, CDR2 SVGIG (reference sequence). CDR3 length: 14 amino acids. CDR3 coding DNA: TGTGCCTCTCGGGACTTCCGGGTCGGGTATGGCTACACCTTC. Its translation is CASRDFRVGYGYTF.

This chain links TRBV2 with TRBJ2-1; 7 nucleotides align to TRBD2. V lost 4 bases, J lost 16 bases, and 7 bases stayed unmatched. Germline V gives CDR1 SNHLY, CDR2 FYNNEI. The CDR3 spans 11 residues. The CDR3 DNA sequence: TGTGCCAGCAGTGGTAGCGGGCCCGGCTTCTTC. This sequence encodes CASSGSGPGFF.

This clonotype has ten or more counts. This chain's CDR3 is CVTSTWGNTEAFF. The DNA for the CDR3 is TGTGTCACTTCCACCTGGGGGAACACTGAAGCTTTCTTT. The J gene is TRBJ1-1, the V gene TRBV12-3 or TRBV12-4; D ambiguous. This CDR3 contains 13 residues.

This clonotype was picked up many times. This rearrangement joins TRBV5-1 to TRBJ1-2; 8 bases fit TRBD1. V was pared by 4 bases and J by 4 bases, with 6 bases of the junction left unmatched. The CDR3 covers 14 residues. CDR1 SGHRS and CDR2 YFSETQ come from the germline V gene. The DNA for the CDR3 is TGCGCCAGCAGCGCCGACAGGGGAAGCTATGGCTACACCTTC. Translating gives CASSADRGSYGYTF.

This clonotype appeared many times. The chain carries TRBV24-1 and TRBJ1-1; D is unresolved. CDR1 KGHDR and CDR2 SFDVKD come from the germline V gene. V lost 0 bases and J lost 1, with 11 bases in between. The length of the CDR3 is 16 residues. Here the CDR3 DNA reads TGTGCCACCAGTGATTTGCAAGCACACCAGAACACTGAAGCTTTCTTT. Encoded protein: CATSDLQAHQNTEAFF.

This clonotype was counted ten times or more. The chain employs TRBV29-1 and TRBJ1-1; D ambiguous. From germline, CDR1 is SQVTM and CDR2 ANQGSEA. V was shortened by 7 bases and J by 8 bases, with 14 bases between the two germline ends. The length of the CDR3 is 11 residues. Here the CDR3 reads CSALTSPEAFF. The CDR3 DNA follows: TGCAGCGCCCTGACATCGCCCGAAGCTTTCTTT. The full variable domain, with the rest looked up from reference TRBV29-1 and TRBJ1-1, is SAVISQKPSRDICQRGTSLTIQCQVDSQVTMMFWYRQQPGQSLTLIATANQGSEATYESGFVIDKFPISRPNLTFSTLTVSNMSPEDSSIYLCSALTSPEAFFGQGTRLTVV.

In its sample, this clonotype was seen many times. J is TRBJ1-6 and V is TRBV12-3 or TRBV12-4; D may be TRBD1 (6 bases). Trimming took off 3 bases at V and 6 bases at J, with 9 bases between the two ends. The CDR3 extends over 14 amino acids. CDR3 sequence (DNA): TGTGCCAGCAGTTTGGGCAGGGGTAATTCACCCCTCCACTTT. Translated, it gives CASSLGRGNSPLHF.

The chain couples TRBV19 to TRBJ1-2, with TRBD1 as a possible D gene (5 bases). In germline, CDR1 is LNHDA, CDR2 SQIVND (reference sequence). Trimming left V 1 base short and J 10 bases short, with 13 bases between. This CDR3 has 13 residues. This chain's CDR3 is CASSIGGAFPYTF. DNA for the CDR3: TGTGCCAGTAGTATAGGAGGGGCCTTCCCCTACACCTTC.

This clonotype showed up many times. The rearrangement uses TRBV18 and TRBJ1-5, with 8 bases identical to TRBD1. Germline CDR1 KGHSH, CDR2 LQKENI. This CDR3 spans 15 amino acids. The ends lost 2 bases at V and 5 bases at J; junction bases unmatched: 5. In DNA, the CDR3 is TGTGCCAGCTCACCAATGGGACAGGCTTATCAGCCCCAGCATTTT. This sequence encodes CASSPMGQAYQPQHF.

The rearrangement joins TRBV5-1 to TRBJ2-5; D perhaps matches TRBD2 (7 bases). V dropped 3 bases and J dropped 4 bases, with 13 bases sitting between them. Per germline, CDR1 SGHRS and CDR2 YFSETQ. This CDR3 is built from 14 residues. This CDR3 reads CASSWGPGGETQYF. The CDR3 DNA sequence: TGCGCCAGCAGCTGGGGGCCGGGAGGAGAGACCCAGTACTTC. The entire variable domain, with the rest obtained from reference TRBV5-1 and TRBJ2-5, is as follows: KAGVTQTPRYLIKTRGQQVTLSCSPISGHRSVSWYQQTPGQGLQFLFEYFSETQRNKGNFPGRFSGRQFSNSRSEMNVSTLELGDSALYLCASSWGPGGETQYFGPGTRLLVL.

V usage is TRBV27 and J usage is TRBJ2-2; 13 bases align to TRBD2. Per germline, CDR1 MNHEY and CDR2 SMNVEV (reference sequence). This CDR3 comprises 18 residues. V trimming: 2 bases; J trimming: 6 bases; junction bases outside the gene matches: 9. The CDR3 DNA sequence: TGTGCCAGCAGTTTAAAACTAGCGGGAGGGGGTTTGGCCGGGGAGCTGTTTTTT. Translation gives CASSLKLAGGGLAGELFF.

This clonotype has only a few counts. This CDR3 is CASSLTSSGANVLTF. CDR3 nucleotide sequence: TGTGCCAGCAGCTTAACCAGCTCTGGGGCCAACGTCCTGACTTTC. The chain employs TRBV7-3 and TRBJ2-6; no clear D gene. Germline CDR1 is SGHTA and CDR2 is FQGTGA. This CDR3 contains 15 residues. V dropped 0 bases and J dropped 0 bases, with 3 bases sitting between them.